This passage covers 7 T cell receptor beta chains from one sample sequenced in a study of shared clonotypes between healthy human individuals (dated by TCRdb to between 2020 and 2021). The receptor library was made with the immunoSEQ multiplex PCR assay. In TCRdb, the immuneACCESS table is reduced to in-frame sequences with V and J assigned. These tables do not hold every clone; where another copy was compared, an unresolved V gene accounts for under half, and the others remain unexplained. The sample table shows roughly 2.2 million clones, and around 90% are seen once. The ten biggest clones cover about 0.41% of the sample. What was sequenced was naive CD4+ T cells from PBMCs. The cell subset or site label here, explained by the study, means: CD45RA+ positively selected. Receptors were obtained from a young man in good health. Some clones in this sample may be carry-over from other donors' samples.

For this clone: A read error may account for a junction end that differs from germline. The CDR3 region is CASSVDYRYTF. The CDR3 bases are TGTGCCAGCAGCGTAGACTATCGCTACACCTTC. The chain recombines TRBV9 with TRBJ1-2, with D hard to call. CDR1 is SGDLS and CDR2 is YYNGEE in the germline V gene. The CDR3 is 11 residues long.

This chain joins TRBV7-9 and TRBJ1-5; 10 bases line up with TRBD1. The CDR3 consists of 14 residues. Trimming took 4 bases from V and 6 from J; bases not matched to a gene: 3. Germline V gene sequence: CDR1 SEHNR, CDR2 FQNEAQ (reference sequence). The CDR3 here is CASSSDRGTQPQHF. The CDR3 DNA reads TGTGCCAGCAGCTCGGACAGGGGGACTCAGCCCCAGCATTTT.

This clone has a handful of counts. The rearrangement links TRBV6-1 to TRBJ2-2; weak D call: TRBD2 (6 bases). This CDR3 comprises 15 residues. Germline CDR1 is MNHNS and CDR2 is SASEGT. V was trimmed by 3 bases and J by 3 bases, leaving 11 bases between them. For the CDR3, the DNA is TGTGCCAGCAGTGAGATCGGGGGTTACACCGGGGAGCTGTTTTTT. This encodes CASSEIGGYTGELFF.

Comment on this clone: Within the sample, other DNA sequences also encode this same CDR3. The genes are TRBV6-5 and TRBJ1-4, with 7 bases matching TRBD1. Germline V gene sequence: CDR1 MNHEY, CDR2 SVGAGI. The CDR3 extends over 14 amino acids. V lost 3 bases and J lost 8; bases outside the gene matches: 6. The CDR3 reads CASSYSAGGEKLFF. The CDR3 DNA sequence: TGTGCCAGCAGTTATTCGGCAGGGGGAGAAAAACTGTTTTTT.

The chain uses TRBV6-4 and TRBJ2-7, with TRBD1 matching over 11 bases. Germline CDR1 MRHNA, CDR2 SNTAGT. This CDR3 is 15 amino acids long. V gave up 5 bases and J gave up 2 bases; unmatched junction bases: 5. Written as DNA, the CDR3 is TGTGCCAGCAGTATCGAGGGACAGGGGGCCTACGAGCAGTACTTC. Protein sequence: CASSIEGQGAYEQYF.

V usage is TRBV7-8 and J usage is TRBJ1-5; TRBD1 is a possible D gene (6 bases). The CDR3 sequence is 15 residues long. Germline V gene data show CDR1 as SGHVS and CDR2 as FQNEAQ. V dropped 2 bases and J dropped 4 bases, with 12 bases sitting between them. CDR3 region: CASSLRDNQNQPQHF. The CDR3, as DNA: TGTGCCAGCAGCTTACGGGACAACCAAAATCAGCCCCAGCATTTT.

V and J are TRBV28 and TRBJ2-1; no firm D call. From germline, CDR1 is MDHEN and CDR2 SYDVKM. V was trimmed by 7 bases and J by 0 bases, leaving 16 bases between them. This CDR3 is built from 16 residues. CDR3 nucleotides: TGTGCCAGCACCCCCTCGACACCCAGCTCCTACAATGAGCAGTTCTTC. Translation: CASTPSTPSSYNEQFF.